This T cell receptor (beta chain) was retrieved from a study of T cells after yellow fever vaccination. Regarding the study as a whole: Abundant clonotypes (contaminants from the bulk population) could be present in FACS-sorted repertoires.

Generation of TCR cDNA used 5'RACE template switching (which added a universal primer site and UMIs). MiXCR, applied by TCRdb to the 5' RACE reads, yields one record per CDR3 protein. The sample shows around 340,000 distinct CDR3 sequences, about 12% of them seen only once. As for this clonotype: Its antigen remains unidentified.

This material consisted of CD4+ T cells sorted from PBMCs, taken 15 days after the yellow fever booster vaccination. The sequence derives from a man between 18 and 35 years old who received the YFV17D yellow fever vaccine.

The chain's CDR3 is CASSQDVSYGYTF. In DNA form, the CDR3 reads TGTGCCAGCAGCCAAGATGTCAGCTATGGCTACACCTTC. This rearrangement joins TRBV4-2 to TRBJ1-2; no clear D. Trimming took off 0 bases at V and 4 bases at J, with 6 bases between the two ends. There are 13 residues in the CDR3. Germline lookup yields CDR1 LGHNA and CDR2 YNFKEQ.